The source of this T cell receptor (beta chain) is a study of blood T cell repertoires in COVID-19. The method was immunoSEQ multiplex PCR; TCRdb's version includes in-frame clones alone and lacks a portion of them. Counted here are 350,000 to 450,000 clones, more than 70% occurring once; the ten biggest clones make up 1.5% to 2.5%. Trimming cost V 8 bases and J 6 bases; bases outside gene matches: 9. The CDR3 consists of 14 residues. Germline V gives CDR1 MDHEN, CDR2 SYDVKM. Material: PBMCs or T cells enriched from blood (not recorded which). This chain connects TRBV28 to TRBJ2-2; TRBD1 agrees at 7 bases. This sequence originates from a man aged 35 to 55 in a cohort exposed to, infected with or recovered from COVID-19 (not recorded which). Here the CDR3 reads CASARNRGAGELFF. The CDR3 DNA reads TGTGCCAGCGCCAGAAACAGGGGTGCCGGGGAGCTGTTTTTT. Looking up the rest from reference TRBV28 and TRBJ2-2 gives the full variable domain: DVKVTQSSRYLVKRTGEKVFLECVQDMDHENMFWYRQDPGLGLRLIYFSYDVKMKEKGDIPEGYSVSREKKERFSLILESASTNQTSMYLCASARNRGAGELFFGEGSRLTVL.